This T cell receptor (beta chain) was recovered during a study of blood T cell repertoires in COVID-19 (dated by TCRdb to between 2020 and 2021). Describing the broader study: Samples covering the acute and convalescent phases of COVID-19 were provided by collaborators in the United States, Italy and Spain. The samples were drawn from the first 160 participants of the ongoing ImmuneRACE study and from over 950 subjects provided by 6 global collaborators. The prospective study material was composed of cDNA or gDNA derived from T cells, B-cell-depleted T cells, or PBMCs. The dataset comprised deeply sampled blood TCRbeta repertoires from subjects exposed to, actively infected with, or recovered from COVID-19. The repertoires were released in a freely available public database meant as a resource for research on the immune response to SARS-CoV-2. Sample metadata almost always included a de-identified subject ID, COVID-19 status, age in years and sex. Where HLA class I and class II types were available, the types were taken from metadata supplied by the sample provider, not from assay-based typing.

The immunoSEQ Assay, a bias-controlled multiplex PCR, was used to amplify TCRbeta CDR3 regions from genomic DNA. On the authors' methods: The number of nucleated cells in each sample was estimated by amplification of reference gene primers within the assay. Sequence reads were collapsed and filtered to measure the absolute abundance of every unique TCRbeta CDR3 rearrangement. For each sample, productive Simpson clonality was calculated as the square root of Simpson's diversity index over productive rearrangements. What TCRdb holds here is the immuneACCESS table cut down to in-frame rearrangements. Part of the clones is not present; checked against another copy, under half of the missing clones reflect an unresolved V gene, and the others are unexplained. Clone size and V and J calls were adopted from that table, with D and trimming inferred from the DNA. The sample yields fewer than 250,000 clones; 80% to 90% were counted once. The top ten clones comprise less than 4.5% of the sample.

CDR1 and CDR2 are drawn from the germline V gene: ENHRY, SYGVKD. V is clipped by 0 bases and J by 4 bases, and the sequence between their germline boundaries is 18 bases long. Taken from cysteine to phenylalanine, the CDR3 has 17 residues. Only the CDR3 region is kept as DNA, spanning 51 bases read in frame from base 1. The collaborating institutions used their own protocols to collect whole blood in K2EDTA tubes. For TCRbeta analysis, collaborators shipped samples as frozen whole blood, isolated PBMCs, or DNA extracted from either of those sample types. What the work shows at the level of the full study, not this receptor alone: How much clinical and demographic metadata was included differed by source and by participant, and the metadata was provided uncurated.

Concerning this clone itself: There is no known antigen for this receptor. No much larger clonotype is one base removed from it; base qualities were not supplied.

Sequenced material: peripheral blood. Recombination joined TRBV10-3 with TRBJ1-2; the D segment cannot be called with confidence. The receptor's source is a man in his forties or fifties with acute or convalescent COVID-19. At the DNA level, the sequence is TGTGCCATCAGTGAGTCTGCCCCACCTAAAAGTGGCTATGGCTACACCTTC. This is translated as CAISESAPPKSGYGYTF.